The clone carrying this T cell receptor beta chain was recorded many times. The antigen is not known. These data come from a study of neurological immune-mediated disorders. Notes on the study in general: HTLV-1-associated myelopathy had the most TCR clonal expansion, and multiple sclerosis had the least, less than healthy controls. No CDR3 amino acid sequences were shared by expanded clones across subjects, suggesting private repertoires in all groups.

A single record per CDR3 protein comes from TCRdb applying MiXCR to the 5' RACE reads. The table includes tens of thousands of distinct CDR3 sequences, 3% to 4% detected once. Between the trimmed V and J ends, which lost 0 bases and 6 bases, there was a span of 6 bases. The V gene's germline CDR1 is SGHRS and CDR2 YFSETQ. This CDR3 contains 12 residues. This chain uses TRBV5-1 with TRBJ1-2, with a tentative D call TRBD1 (5 bases). What was sequenced was PBMCs. This TCR came from a middle-aged man with multiple sclerosis. The CDR3 nucleotides are TGCGCCAGCAGCTTGGAGGGGCATGGCTACACCTTC. It codes for CASSLEGHGYTF.